This record looks at one TCR beta chain sequence and its context. The data were produced by immunoSEQ multiplex PCR, yet TCRdb's version contains in-frame clones alone and is incomplete. The sample holds around 400,000 clones, about 89% seen once. Noted treatment: 15 to 20 received Ad26.COV2.S at low or high dose, single or two shots; about 5 received placebo; per-sample allocation not given. Vaccine and placebo recipients were sampled on day 63 after the first injection. The data are from a study of Ad26.COV2.S vaccination and SARS-CoV-2 variants. The V end lost 9 bases, the J end lost 0 bases, and 12 bases lay between the germline ends. The germline gives CDR1 MDHEN, CDR2 SYDVKM. The CDR3 is made up of 14 amino acids.

The clonotype was recovered from a person between 18 and 60 years old who received the Ad26.COV2.S COVID-19 vaccine or a placebo. V is TRBV28 and J is TRBJ1-5, with D uncertain. The sample in question was peripheral blood, obtained in a trial of Ad26.COV2.S vaccine versus placebo. The CDR3 loop reads CASTVGYSNQPQHF. The CDR3 region has the DNA TGTGCCAGTACCGTCGGATATAGCAATCAGCCCCAGCATTTT.